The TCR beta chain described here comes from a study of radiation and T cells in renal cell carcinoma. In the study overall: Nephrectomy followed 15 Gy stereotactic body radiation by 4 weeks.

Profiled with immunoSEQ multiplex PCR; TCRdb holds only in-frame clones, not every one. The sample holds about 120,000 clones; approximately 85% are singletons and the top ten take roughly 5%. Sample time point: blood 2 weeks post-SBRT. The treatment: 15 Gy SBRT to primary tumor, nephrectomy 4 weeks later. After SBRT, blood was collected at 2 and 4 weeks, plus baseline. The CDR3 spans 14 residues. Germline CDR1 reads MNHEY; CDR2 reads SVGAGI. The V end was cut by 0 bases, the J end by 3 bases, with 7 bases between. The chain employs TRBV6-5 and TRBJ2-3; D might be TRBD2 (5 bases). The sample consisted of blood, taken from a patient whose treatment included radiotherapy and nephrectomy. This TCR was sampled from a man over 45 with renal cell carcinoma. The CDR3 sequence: CASSYSRETDTQYF. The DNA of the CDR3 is TGTGCCAGCAGTTACTCGAGGGAAACAGATACGCAGTATTTT.